A single T cell receptor beta chain is shown here with its context. The repertoire was sequenced with immunoSEQ multiplex PCR; TCRdb's copy has only in-frame clones and lacks some. The sample consists of 350,000 or so clones, approximately 84% of them appearing once. This specimen belongs to a study of blood T cell repertoires in COVID-19. At the level of the study: PBMCs, B-cell-depleted T cells, or T cells provided the cDNA or gDNA that made up the material.

Between the trimmed V and J ends, which lost 4 bases and 3 bases, there was a span of 15 bases. The germline gives CDR1 MNHEY, CDR2 SVGEGT. The CDR3 contains 15 residues. This chain connects TRBV6-2 or TRBV6-3 to TRBJ1-1, with D perhaps TRBD1 (5 bases). Sequencing was performed on PBMCs or T cells enriched from blood (not recorded which). The clonotype originates from a woman in her twenties or thirties who had recovered from COVID-19. CDR3 protein: CASSSVPGGDTEAFF. The CDR3 DNA reads as TGTGCCAGCAGTTCCGTACCGGGGGGGGACACTGAAGCTTTCTTT.